Listed here is a single T cell receptor (beta chain). Antigen specificity is unknown. These data belong to a study of CD8 T cells in ankylosing spondylitis. Scientists made TCR beta libraries using quantitative 5'-RACE with molecular barcodes. TCRdb redid the calling of the 5' RACE reads with MiXCR, one entry per CDR3 protein. Here the sample spans 300,000 to 350,000 distinct CDR3 sequences, 14% to 15% being singletons. Overall study results and limits: Blood of patients with ankylosing spondylitis appeared to be characterized by a TCR beta motif of roughly eight highly homologous variants.

This sequence was found in a male donor with ankylosing spondylitis or in good health (not recorded which). What was sequenced was blood, either unsorted or a sorted T cell fraction (not recorded which).

In DNA, the CDR3 is TGTGCCAGCAGTGAGGGGACTAGCCTGTCGGAGGAGCAGTACTTC. It translates to CASSEGTSLSEEQYF. The chain uses TRBV2 and TRBJ2-7; TRBD2 matches at 9 bases. The CDR3 is 15 residues long. Germline V gives CDR1 SNHLY, CDR2 FYNNEI. Trimming took 3 bases from V and 7 from J; bases not matched to a gene: 10. Full variable domain (rest looked up from reference TRBV2 and TRBJ2-7): EPEVTQTPSHQVTQMGQEVILRCVPISNHLYFYWYRQILGQKVEFLVSFYNNEISEKSEIFDDQFSVERPDGSNFTLKIRSTKLEDSAMYFCASSEGTSLSEEQYFGPGTRLTVT.